This TCR beta chain was recovered during a study of blood T cell repertoires in COVID-19 (dated by TCRdb to the early 2020s). The study in broad terms: Collaborator samples came from the United States, Italy and Spain and covered acute and convalescent phases of COVID-19. The material from the prospective study consisted of cDNA or gDNA derived from T cells, B-cell-depleted T cells, or PBMCs. Deeply sampled blood TCRbeta repertoires from subjects exposed to, actively infected with, or recovered from COVID-19 were included in the dataset. The repertoires were made available in a free public database intended to serve as a resource for research on the immune response to SARS-CoV-2. The samples were drawn from two sources: the first 160 participants of the ongoing ImmuneRACE study, and 950 to 1,500 subjects contributed by 6 global collaborators. A de-identified subject ID, COVID-19 status, age in years and sex were almost always included in the sample metadata. Where available, HLA class I and class II types were taken from metadata supplied by the sample provider and were not determined by assay-based typing.

Study-wide conclusions, independent of this receptor: How much clinical and demographic metadata was included differed by source and by participant, and the metadata was provided uncurated.

TCRbeta CDR3 regions were amplified from genomic DNA by means of the immunoSEQ Assay, a bias-controlled multiplex PCR. In the paper's pipeline: Nucleated cell counts per sample were estimated from amplification of reference gene primers within the assay. To quantify the absolute abundance of each unique TCRbeta CDR3 rearrangement, sequence reads were collapsed and filtered. For each sample, productive Simpson clonality was calculated as the square root of Simpson's diversity index across productive rearrangements. Here the immuneACCESS table is served through TCRdb, limited to in-frame sequences with V and J called. Missing clones are a known gap in these copies; in checked studies unresolved V genes cover under half, and the rest lacks a known reason. From that table come the V and J calls and clone size; the DNA was used to work out D and trimming. This sample has 45,000 to 65,000 clones in its table, and about four fifths of those were observed once. The leading ten clones occupy approximately 26% of the sample.

One collaborating source in Seattle enrolled patients while the patients were actively infected and followed the patients over time throughout the course of disease. Collaborating institutions collected whole blood in K2EDTA tubes following their own protocols. For TCRbeta analysis, collaborators shipped samples in one of three forms: frozen whole blood, isolated PBMCs, or DNA extracted from either of those sample types. As regards this clone: Its antigen is not yet known. No much larger clone is present one base from it, and per-base qualities are unavailable.

The sequencing sample was made of peripheral blood. The receptor was isolated from a woman older than 75 with COVID-19, enrolled during active disease.

CDR3 sequence: CASSLNGDSLNYGYTF. DNA sequence: TGTGCCAGCAGCTTAAATGGGGACAGCCTTAACTATGGCTACACCTTC. This chain is built from TRBV13 and TRBJ1-2, and 7 bases in between align with TRBD1. Trimming accounts for 2 bases at V and 1 base at J, while the number of junction bases matched to no gene is 7. The germline V gene encodes CDR1 PRHDT and CDR2 FYEKMQ (reference sequence). Reading from cysteine to phenylalanine, the CDR3 counts 16 amino acids. Of the read, only the CDR3 DNA is kept; its 48 bases are in frame from base 1.